This T cell receptor beta chain originates from a study of naive and memory T cell subsets. As for this clonotype: Antigen unknown.

Study-level points and caveats: Naive repertoires, especially CD8, held a few larger clonotypes, possibly memory cells re-expressing CD45RA.

Two oligonucleotides, mixed equimolar, formed the beta constant-region primer covering TRBC1 and TRBC2. Four rounds of PCR amplified the ligated cDNA using nested alpha and beta constant-region primers plus SP2. Using its own MiXCR run on the UMI-ligation and nested PCR reads, TCRdb lists one record per CDR3 protein. The sample includes more than 120,000 distinct CDR3 sequences, approximately 18% seen only once; the top ten take roughly 0.68%. The V gene end was trimmed by 4 bases and the J gene end by 8 bases; junction bases not matched to a gene: 3. Germline CDR1 is SEHNR and CDR2 is FQNEAQ (reference sequence). This CDR3 contains 14 residues.

The clonotype originates from a human donor in good health. The chain uses TRBV7-9 and TRBJ2-1; TRBD2 matches at 12 bases. The specimen was naive CD8+ T cells from blood. The CDR3 region has the DNA TGTGCCAGCAGCTCCAGACTAGCGGGAGATGAGCAGTTCTTC. Translated: CASSSRLAGDEQFF. The full variable domain, with the rest looked up from reference TRBV7-9 and TRBJ2-1, is DTGVSQNPRHKITKRGQNVTFRCDPISEHNRLYWYRQTLGQGPEFLTYFQNEAQLEKSRLLSDRFSAERPKGSFSTLEIQRTEQGDSAMYLCASSSRLAGDEQFFGPGTRLTVL.